Below are 6 T cell receptor beta chains sequenced from a single sample in a study of blood T cell repertoires in COVID-19 (TCRdb year 2020). Library creation used the immunoSEQ multiplex PCR assay. TCRdb's version of the immuneACCESS table is confined to in-frame rearrangements and falls short of the full clone set. An unresolved V gene accounts for under half of the shortfall where checked; the remainder is of unknown origin. The sample yields more than 300,000 clones; roughly 85% were counted once. Approximately 5.3% of the sample rests with the top ten. The sample comprised PBMCs or T cells enriched from blood (not recorded which). These receptors all stem from a woman between 25 and 40 years old who had recovered from COVID-19.

The rearrangement uses TRBV25-1 and TRBJ1-1; D gene ambiguous. From germline, CDR1 is MGHDK and CDR2 SYGVNS. CDR3 length: 15 residues. V was clipped by 4 bases and J by 1 base, with 13 bases between them. DNA of the CDR3: TGTGCCAGCAGTGGACACCTCGGAAGGAACACTGAAGCTTTCTTT. Translated: CASSGHLGRNTEAFF.

This clone was found a few times. CDR3 residues: CASSASFGAFF. The CDR3 DNA follows: TGTGCCAGCAGTGCCTCCTTCGGGGCTTTCTTT. The V gene is TRBV2, the J gene TRBJ1-1; no definite D call. V gave up 4 bases and J gave up 11 bases, with 11 bases separating them. This CDR3 is 11 amino acids long. Germline lookup yields CDR1 SNHLY and CDR2 FYNNEI.

V usage is TRBV6-5 and J usage is TRBJ2-5; a possible D gene is TRBD2 (5 bases). Germline loops: CDR1 MNHEY, CDR2 SVGAGI. V lost 8 bases and J lost 1, with 11 bases in between. The length of the CDR3 is 13 residues. In nucleotides, the CDR3 is TGTGCCAGCGAAAGAGGGCCCCAAGAGACCCAGTACTTC. It translates to CASERGPQETQYF.

The V call is TRBV9, the J call TRBJ1-2; D remains unclear. The CDR3 sequence is 15 residues long. Germline CDR1 and CDR2: SGDLS and YYNGEE. V lost 1 base and J lost 7, with 17 bases in between. CDR3 sequence (DNA): TGTGCCAGCAGCGTATCCGAAGTAACCTATGGTGGCTACACCTTC. Its protein is CASSVSEVTYGGYTF. Together with reference TRBV9 and TRBJ1-2, the CDR3 gives the full variable domain: DSGVTQTPKHLITATGQRVTLRCSPRSGDLSVYWYQQSLDQGLQFLIQYYNGEERAKGNILERFSAQQFPDLHSELNLSSLELGDSALYFCASSVSEVTYGGYTFGSGTRLTVV.

This chain connects TRBV14 to TRBJ2-3, with TRBD2 identical over 11 bases. J gave up 0 bases and V 0 bases, and 8 bases lay outside the gene matches. The CDR3 spans 19 residues. Per germline, CDR1 SGHDN and CDR2 FVKESK. This CDR3 reads CASSQDILAGVPSTDTQYF. CDR3 DNA: TGTGCCAGCAGCCAAGATATACTAGCGGGGGTGCCTAGCACAGATACGCAGTATTTT.

The chain is built from TRBV30 and TRBJ2-7; weak D call: TRBD2 (6 bases). The V end was cut by 2 bases, the J end by 2 bases, with 16 bases between. This CDR3 has 15 residues. In germline, CDR1 is GTSNPN, CDR2 SVGIG (reference sequence). The CDR3 region has the DNA TGTGCCTGGAGTCCTACGCCCACGGGGGCCTACGAGCAGTACTTC. Residues: CAWSPTPTGAYEQYF.